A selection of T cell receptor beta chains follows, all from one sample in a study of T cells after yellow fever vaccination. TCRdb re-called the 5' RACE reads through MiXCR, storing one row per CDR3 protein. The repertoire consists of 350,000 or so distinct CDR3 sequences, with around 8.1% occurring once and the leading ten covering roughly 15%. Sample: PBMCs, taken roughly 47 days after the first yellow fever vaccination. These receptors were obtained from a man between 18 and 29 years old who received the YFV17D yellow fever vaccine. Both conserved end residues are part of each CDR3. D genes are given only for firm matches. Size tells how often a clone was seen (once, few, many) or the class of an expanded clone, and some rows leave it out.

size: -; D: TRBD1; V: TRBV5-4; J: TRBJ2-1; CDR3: CASSLWGQPLSNEQFF; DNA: TGTGCCAGCAGCTTGTGGGGACAGCCATTGTCCAATGAGCAGTTCTTC
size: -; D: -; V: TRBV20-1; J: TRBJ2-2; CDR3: CSAPDENTGELFF; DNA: TGCAGTGCCCCGGACGAGAACACCGGGGAGCTGTTTTTT
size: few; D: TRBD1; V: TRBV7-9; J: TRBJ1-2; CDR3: CASSPATGLGYTF; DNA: TGTGCCAGCAGCCCCGCGACAGGGCTGGGCTACACCTTC
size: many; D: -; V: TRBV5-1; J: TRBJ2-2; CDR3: CASSVQGWNTGELFF; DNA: TGCGCCAGCAGCGTACAGGGATGGAACACCGGGGAGCTGTTTTTT
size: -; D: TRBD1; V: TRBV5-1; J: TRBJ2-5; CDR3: CASSSTTGTGQETQYF; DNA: TGCGCCAGCAGCTCCACCACCGGGACAGGGCAAGAGACCCAGTACTTC
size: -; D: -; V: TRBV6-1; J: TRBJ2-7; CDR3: CASSPLDRSRSEQYF; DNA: TGTGCCAGCAGCCCTCTCGACAGGAGTCGGAGCGAGCAGTACTTC
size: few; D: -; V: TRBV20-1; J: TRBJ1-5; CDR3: CSARESPLSNQPQHF; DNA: TGCAGTGCTAGAGAAAGTCCCCTTAGCAATCAGCCCCAGCATTTT
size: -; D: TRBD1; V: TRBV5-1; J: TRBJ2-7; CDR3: CASSPGQLPGTGGSEQYF; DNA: TGCGCCAGCAGCCCAGGGCAACTTCCCGGGACAGGGGGCTCCGAGCAGTACTTC
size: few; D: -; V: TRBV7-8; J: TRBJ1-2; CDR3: CASSLVGQLFGYTF; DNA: TGTGCCAGCAGCTTAGTCGGACAGTTGTTTGGCTACACCTTC
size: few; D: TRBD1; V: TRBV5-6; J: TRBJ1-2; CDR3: CASSLATGRLYGYTF; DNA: TGTGCCAGCAGCTTGGCGACAGGGCGGCTCTATGGCTACACCTTC
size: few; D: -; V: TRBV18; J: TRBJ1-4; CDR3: CASSPPTNEKLFF; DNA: TGTGCCAGCTCACCCCCAACTAATGAAAAACTGTTTTTT
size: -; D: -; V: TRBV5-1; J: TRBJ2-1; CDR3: CASSLEGQGGTNEQFF; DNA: TGCGCCAGCAGCTTGGAGGGTCAGGGGGGAACGAATGAGCAGTTCTTC
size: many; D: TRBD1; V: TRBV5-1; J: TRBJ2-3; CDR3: CASSLMGQVTDTQYF; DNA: TGCGCCAGCAGCTTGATGGGACAGGTAACAGATACGCAGTATTTT
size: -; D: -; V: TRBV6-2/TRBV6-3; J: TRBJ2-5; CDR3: CASSYSQSSQETQYF; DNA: TGTGCCAGCAGTTACTCACAGAGCTCCCAAGAGACCCAGTACTTC
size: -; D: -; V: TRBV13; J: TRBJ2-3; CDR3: CASIHIVTGTDTQYF; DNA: TGTGCCAGCATCCACATTGTGACAGGCACAGATACGCAGTATTTT
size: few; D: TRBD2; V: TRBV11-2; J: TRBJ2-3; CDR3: CASSPRLVSGGRTDTQYF; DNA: TGTGCCAGCAGCCCCAGACTGGTCAGCGGGGGGCGCACAGATACGCAGTATTTT
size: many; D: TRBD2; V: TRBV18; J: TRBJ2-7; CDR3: CASSPPGLAAYEQYF; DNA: TGTGCCAGCTCGCCCCCGGGACTAGCGGCCTACGAGCAGTACTTC
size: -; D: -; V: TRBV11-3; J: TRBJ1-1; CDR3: CASSLGTGIAFF; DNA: TGTGCCAGCAGCTTAGGTACAGGGATAGCTTTCTTT
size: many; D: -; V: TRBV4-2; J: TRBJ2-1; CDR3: CASSQDIKAYNEQFF; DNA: TGTGCCAGCAGCCAAGACATAAAGGCCTACAATGAGCAGTTCTTC
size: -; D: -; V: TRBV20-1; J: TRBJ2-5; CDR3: CSASGFGTQYF; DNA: TGCAGTGCTAGCGGATTCGGGACCCAGTACTTC
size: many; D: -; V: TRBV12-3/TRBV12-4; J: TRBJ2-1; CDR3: CASNPGEGYNEQFF; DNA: TGTGCCAGCAACCCAGGGGAGGGCTACAATGAGCAGTTCTTC
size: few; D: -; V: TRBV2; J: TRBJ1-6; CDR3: CATSKRPWDSYNSPLHF; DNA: TGTGCCACCAGCAAACGACCCTGGGACTCCTATAATTCACCCCTCCACTTT
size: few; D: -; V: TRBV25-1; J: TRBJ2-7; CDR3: CASSVIHEQYF; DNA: TGTGCCAGCAGTGTGATCCACGAGCAGTACTTC
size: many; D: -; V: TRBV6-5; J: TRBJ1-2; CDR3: CASSYRGYGYTF; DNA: TGTGCCAGCAGTTACCGGGGGTATGGCTACACCTTC
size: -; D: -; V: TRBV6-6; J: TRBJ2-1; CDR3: CASSGTNEQFF; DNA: TGTGCCAGCAGTGGCACAAATGAGCAGTTCTTC
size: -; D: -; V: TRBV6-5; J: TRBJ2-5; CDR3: CASSFYRDQETQYF; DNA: TGTGCCAGCAGTTTCTACAGGGACCAAGAGACCCAGTACTTC
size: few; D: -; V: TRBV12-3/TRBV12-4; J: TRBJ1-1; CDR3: CASTRGGEAFF; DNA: TGTGCCAGCACCCGAGGGGGAGAAGCTTTCTTT
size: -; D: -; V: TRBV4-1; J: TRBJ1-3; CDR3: CASSQESQNTIYF; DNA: TGCGCCAGCAGCCAAGAATCCCAGAACACCATATATTTT
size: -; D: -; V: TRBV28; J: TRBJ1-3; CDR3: CASRDSSGNTIYF; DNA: TGTGCCAGCAGGGACTCGTCTGGAAACACCATATATTTT
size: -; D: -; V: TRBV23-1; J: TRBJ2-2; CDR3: CASTHGDGLWCAGELFF; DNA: TGCGCCAGCACCCATGGGGACGGTTTATGGTGTGCCGGGGAGCTGTTTTTT
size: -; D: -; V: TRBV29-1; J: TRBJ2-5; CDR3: CSVATPWETQYF; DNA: TGCAGCGTGGCCACCCCCTGGGAGACCCAGTACTTC
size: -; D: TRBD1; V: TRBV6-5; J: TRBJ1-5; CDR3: CASRYRGSNQPQHF; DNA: TGTGCCAGCAGGTACAGGGGTAGCAATCAGCCCCAGCATTTT
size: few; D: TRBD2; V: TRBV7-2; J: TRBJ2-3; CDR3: CASSLAPRGGDTQYF; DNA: TGTGCCAGCAGCTTAGCGCCCCGGGGGGGGGATACGCAGTATTTT
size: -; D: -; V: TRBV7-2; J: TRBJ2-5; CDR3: CASSRGGGGETQYF; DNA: TGTGCCAGCAGCCGAGGAGGGGGGGGTGAGACCCAGTACTTC
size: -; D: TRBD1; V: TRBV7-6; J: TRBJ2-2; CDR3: CASRPFGDRGKVGELFF; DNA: TGTGCCAGCAGACCATTCGGCGACAGGGGGAAGGTCGGGGAGCTGTTTTTT
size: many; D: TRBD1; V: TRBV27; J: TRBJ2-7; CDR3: CASSPGGTGTYEQYF; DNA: TGTGCCAGCAGCCCTGGTGGGACAGGGACCTACGAGCAGTACTTC
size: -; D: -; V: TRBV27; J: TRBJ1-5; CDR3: CASRTGDSNQPQHF; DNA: TGTGCCAGCAGGACAGGAGATAGCAATCAGCCCCAGCATTTT
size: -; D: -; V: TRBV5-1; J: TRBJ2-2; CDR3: CASSLADSLTGELFF; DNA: TGCGCCAGCAGCTTGGCCGACAGCCTTACCGGGGAGCTGTTTTTT
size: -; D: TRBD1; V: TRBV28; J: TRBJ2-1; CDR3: CASSSPGTVGINEQFF; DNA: TGTGCCAGCAGCTCCCCCGGGACAGTGGGGATCAATGAGCAGTTCTTC
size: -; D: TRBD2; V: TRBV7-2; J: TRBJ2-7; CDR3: CASSLYGAGASYEQYF; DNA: TGTGCCAGCAGCTTGTATGGAGCGGGGGCCTCCTACGAGCAGTACTTC
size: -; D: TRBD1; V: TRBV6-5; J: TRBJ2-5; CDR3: CAIRDRAQETQYF; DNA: TGTGCCATACGGGACAGGGCGCAAGAGACCCAGTACTTC
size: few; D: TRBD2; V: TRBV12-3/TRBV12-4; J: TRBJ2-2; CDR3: CASTPWGAGGGTGELFF; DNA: TGTGCCAGCACCCCTTGGGGAGCGGGGGGAGGCACCGGGGAGCTGTTTTTT
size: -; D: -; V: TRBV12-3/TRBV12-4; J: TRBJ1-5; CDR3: CASSPGVNQPQHF; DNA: TGTGCCAGCAGTCCGGGGGTGAATCAGCCCCAGCATTTT
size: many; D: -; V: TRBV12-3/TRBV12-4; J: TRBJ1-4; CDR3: CASSFLSGANEKLFF; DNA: TGTGCCAGCAGTTTTTTGTCAGGGGCTAATGAAAAACTGTTTTTT
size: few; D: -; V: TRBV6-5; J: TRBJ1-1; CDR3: CASSYRGGNTEAFF; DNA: TGTGCCAGCAGTTACAGGGGGGGGAACACTGAAGCTTTCTTT
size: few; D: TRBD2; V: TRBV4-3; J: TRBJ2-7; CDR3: CASSQDREGLYEQYF; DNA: TGCGCCAGCAGCCAAGATCGGGAGGGGCTCTACGAGCAGTACTTC
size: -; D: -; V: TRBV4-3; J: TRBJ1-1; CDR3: CASSQGLEGSKTEAFF; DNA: TGCGCCAGCAGCCAAGGACTGGAGGGTAGTAAAACTGAAGCTTTCTTT
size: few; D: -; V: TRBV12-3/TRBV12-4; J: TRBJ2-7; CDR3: CASSPEAFGRSSYEQYF; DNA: TGTGCCAGCAGCCCAGAGGCCTTTGGACGGAGCTCCTACGAGCAGTACTTC
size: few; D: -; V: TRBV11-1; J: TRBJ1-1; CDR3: CASSLRRGRTEAFF; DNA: TGTGCCAGCAGCTTAAGAAGGGGCAGGACTGAAGCTTTCTTT
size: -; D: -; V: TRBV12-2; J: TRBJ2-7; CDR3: CASRLSGTGGNSSYEQYF; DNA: TGTGCAAGTCGCTTGTCCGGGACAGGGGGGAATTCGTCCTACGAGCAGTACTTC
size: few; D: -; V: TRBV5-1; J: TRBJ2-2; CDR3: CASSLQDGGELFF; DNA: TGCGCCAGCAGCTTGCAGGACGGCGGGGAGCTGTTTTTT
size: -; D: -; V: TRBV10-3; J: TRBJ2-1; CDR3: CAISESPQFYNEQFF; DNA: TGTGCCATCAGTGAGTCCCCCCAATTCTACAATGAGCAGTTCTTC
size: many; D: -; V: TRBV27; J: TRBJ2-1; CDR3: CASSLSPWRGAGRYNEQFF; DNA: TGTGCCAGCAGTTTATCGCCCTGGAGGGGGGCGGGCAGGTACAATGAGCAGTTCTTC
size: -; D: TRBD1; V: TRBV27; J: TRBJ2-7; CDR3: CASSLGIGTAYEQYF; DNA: TGTGCCAGCAGTTTAGGGATTGGGACAGCCTACGAGCAGTACTTC
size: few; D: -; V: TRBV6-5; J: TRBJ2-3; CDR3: CASRGGLTQYF; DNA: TGTGCCAGCAGGGGGGGGCTTACGCAGTATTTT